This T cell receptor beta chain emerged from a study of Ad26.COV2.S vaccination and SARS-CoV-2 variants. Study-wide results and caveats: There was reportedly substantial breadth in spike-specific CD8+ and CD4+ T cell responses after vaccination.

Treatment given: roughly 19 received Ad26.COV2.S at low or high dose, single or two shots; a few received placebo; per-sample allocation not given. Sampling occurred on day 63 after the first vaccine or placebo injection. Germline lookup yields CDR1 MNHNY and CDR2 SVGAGI (reference sequence). Trimming took 6 bases from V and 3 from J; bases not matched to a gene: 9. The CDR3 runs 15 residues. Measured with immunoSEQ multiplex PCR; TCRdb has only the in-frame clones, and not every one. Of roughly 700,000 clones detected, about 89% appear once; the ten largest clones hold about 1.5%. Worth noting for this clone: Antigen: not known.

This material consisted of peripheral blood, taken in a trial of Ad26.COV2.S vaccine versus placebo. The receptor was isolated from a person aged 18-60 years who received the Ad26.COV2.S COVID-19 vaccine or a placebo. This chain joins TRBV6-6 and TRBJ2-7; 9 nucleotides match TRBD1. CDR3 sequence: CASRPPGQGHYEQYF. The CDR3 DNA reads TGTGCCAGCAGACCACCGGGACAGGGACACTACGAGCAGTACTTC.